This T cell receptor (beta chain) is drawn from a study of blood T cell repertoires in COVID-19. The assay was immunoSEQ multiplex PCR, and TCRdb's table has in-frame clones only and misses some. The sample holds 300,000 to 350,000 clones; about 91% are singletons and the top ten take around 9.9%. The V end was cut by 1 base, the J end by 0 bases, with 16 bases between. CDR1 SGHTA and CDR2 FQGTGA come from the germline V gene. The CDR3 consists of 17 residues. The chain combines TRBV7-3 with TRBJ2-7, with D perhaps matching TRBD2 (6 bases). This TCR was recovered from a man aged 25-40 years with COVID-19, enrolled during active disease. Input material: peripheral blood. The chain's CDR3 is CASSLNPPGTHSYEQYF. The DNA of the CDR3 is TGTGCCAGCAGCTTAAATCCCCCAGGGACTCACTCCTACGAGCAGTACTTC. Drawing the rest from reference TRBV7-3 and TRBJ2-7, the complete variable domain is GAGVSQTPSNKVTEKGKYVELRCDPISGHTALYWYRQSLGQGPEFLIYFQGTGAADDSGLPNDRFFAVRPEGSVSTLKIQRTERGDSAVYLCASSLNPPGTHSYEQYFGPGTRLTVT.